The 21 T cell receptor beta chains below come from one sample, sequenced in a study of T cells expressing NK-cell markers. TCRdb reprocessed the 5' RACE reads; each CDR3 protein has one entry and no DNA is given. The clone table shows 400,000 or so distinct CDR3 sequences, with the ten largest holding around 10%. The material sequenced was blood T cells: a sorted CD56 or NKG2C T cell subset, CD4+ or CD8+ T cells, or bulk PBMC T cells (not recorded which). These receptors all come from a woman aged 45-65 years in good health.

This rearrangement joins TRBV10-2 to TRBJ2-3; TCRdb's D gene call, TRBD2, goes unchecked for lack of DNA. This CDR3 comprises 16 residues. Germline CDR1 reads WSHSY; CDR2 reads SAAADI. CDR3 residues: CASSRTSGISTDTQYF.

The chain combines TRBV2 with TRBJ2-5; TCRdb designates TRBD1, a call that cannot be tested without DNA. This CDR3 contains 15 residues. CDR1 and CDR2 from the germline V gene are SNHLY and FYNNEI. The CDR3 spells CASSEGQDPQETQYF.

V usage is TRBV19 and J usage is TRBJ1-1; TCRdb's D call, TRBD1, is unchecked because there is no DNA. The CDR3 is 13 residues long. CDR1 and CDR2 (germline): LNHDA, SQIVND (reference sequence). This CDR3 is CASSAGGATEAFF.

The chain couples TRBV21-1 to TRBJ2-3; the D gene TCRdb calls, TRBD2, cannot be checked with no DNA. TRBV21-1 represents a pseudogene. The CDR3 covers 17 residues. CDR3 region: CASSSQGLAGSTDTQYF.

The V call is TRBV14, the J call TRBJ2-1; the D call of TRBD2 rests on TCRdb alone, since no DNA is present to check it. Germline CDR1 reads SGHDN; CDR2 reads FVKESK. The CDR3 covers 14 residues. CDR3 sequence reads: CASSQSPGLNEQFF. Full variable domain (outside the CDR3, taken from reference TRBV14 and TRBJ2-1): EAGVTQFPSHSVIEKGQTVTLRCDPISGHDNLYWYRRVMGKEIKFLLHFVKESKQDESGMPNNRFLAERTGGTYSTLKVQPAELEDSGVYFCASSQSPGLNEQFFGPGTRLTVL.

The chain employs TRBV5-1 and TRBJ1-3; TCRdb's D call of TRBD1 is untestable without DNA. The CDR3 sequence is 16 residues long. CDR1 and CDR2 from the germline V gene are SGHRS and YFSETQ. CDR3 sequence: CASSGNPGSSGNTIYF.

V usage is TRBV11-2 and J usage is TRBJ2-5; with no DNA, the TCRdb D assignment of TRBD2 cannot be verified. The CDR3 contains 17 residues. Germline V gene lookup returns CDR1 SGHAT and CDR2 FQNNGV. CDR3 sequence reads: CASSLEFSGGRRETQYF.

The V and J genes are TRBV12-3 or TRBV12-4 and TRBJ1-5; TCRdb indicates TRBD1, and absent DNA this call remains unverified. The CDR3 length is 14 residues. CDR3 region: CASNLQGRRQPQHF.

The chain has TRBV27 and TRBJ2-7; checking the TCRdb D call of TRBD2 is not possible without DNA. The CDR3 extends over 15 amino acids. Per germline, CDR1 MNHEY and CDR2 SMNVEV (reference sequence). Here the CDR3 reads CASSLLAVLSYEQYF.

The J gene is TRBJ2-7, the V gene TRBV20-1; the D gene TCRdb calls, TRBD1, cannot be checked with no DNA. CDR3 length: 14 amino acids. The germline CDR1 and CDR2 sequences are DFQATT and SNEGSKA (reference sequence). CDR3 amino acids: CSARSRQGGYEQYF.

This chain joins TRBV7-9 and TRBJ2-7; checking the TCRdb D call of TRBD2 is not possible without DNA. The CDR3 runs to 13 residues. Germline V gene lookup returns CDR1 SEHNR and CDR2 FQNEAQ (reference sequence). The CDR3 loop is CASSATSSYEQYF. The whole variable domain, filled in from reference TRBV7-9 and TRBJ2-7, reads DTGVSQNPRHKITKRGQNVTFRCDPISEHNRLYWYRQTLGQGPEFLTYFQNEAQLEKSRLLSDRFSAERPKGSFSTLEIQRTEQGDSAMYLCASSATSSYEQYFGPGTRLTVT.

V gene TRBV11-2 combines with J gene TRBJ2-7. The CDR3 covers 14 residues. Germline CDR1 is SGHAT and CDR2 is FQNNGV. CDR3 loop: CASSLDTGLYEQYF. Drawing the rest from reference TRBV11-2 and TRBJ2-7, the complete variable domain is EAGVAQSPRYKIIEKRQSVAFWCNPISGHATLYWYQQILGQGPKLLIQFQNNGVVDDSQLPKDRFSAERLKGVDSTLKIQPAKLEDSAVYLCASSLDTGLYEQYFGPGTRLTVT.

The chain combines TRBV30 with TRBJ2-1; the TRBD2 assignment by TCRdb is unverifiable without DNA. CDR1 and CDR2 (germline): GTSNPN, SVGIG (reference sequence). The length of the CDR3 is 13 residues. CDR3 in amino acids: CAWIIGRVGGKFF.

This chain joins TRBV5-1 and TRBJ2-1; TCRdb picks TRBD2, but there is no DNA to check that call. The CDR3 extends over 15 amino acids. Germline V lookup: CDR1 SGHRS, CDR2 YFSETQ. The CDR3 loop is CASRPSGRSGHEQFF.

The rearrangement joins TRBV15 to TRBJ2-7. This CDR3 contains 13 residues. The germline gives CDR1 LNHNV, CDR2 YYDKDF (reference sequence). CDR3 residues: CATSRDKGYEQYF.

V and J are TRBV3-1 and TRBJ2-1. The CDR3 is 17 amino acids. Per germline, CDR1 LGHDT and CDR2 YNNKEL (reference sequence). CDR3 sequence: CASSQEYGGRLDNEQFF.

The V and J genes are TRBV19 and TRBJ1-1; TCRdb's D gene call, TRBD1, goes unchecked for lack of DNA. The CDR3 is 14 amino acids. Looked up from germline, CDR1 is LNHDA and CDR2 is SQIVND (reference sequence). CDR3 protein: CASIPRDRGIRAFF.

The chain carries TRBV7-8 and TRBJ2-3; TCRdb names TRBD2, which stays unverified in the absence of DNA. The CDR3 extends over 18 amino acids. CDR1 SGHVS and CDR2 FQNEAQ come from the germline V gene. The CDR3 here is CASSLGAGGRGVTDTQYF.

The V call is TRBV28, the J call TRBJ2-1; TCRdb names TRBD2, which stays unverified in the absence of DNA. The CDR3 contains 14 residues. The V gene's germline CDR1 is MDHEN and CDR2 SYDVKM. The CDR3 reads CASRPGLSYNEQFF.

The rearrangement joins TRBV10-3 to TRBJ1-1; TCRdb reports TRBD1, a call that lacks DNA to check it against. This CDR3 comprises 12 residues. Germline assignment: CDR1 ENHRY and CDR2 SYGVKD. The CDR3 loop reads CASQGGRFEAFF.

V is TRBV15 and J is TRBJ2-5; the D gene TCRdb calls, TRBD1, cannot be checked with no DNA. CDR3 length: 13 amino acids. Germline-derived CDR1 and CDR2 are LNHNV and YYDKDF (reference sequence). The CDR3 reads CATTTGEGETQYF. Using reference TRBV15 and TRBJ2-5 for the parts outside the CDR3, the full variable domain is DAMVIQNPRYQVTQFGKPVTLSCSQTLNHNVMYWYQQKSSQAPKLLFHYYDKDFNNEADTPDNFQSRRPNTSFCFLDIRSPGLGDTAMYLCATTTGEGETQYFGPGTRLLVL.